Listed below are T cell receptor beta chains from one sample, sequenced in a study of T cells in Graves' hyperthyroidism and ophthalmopathy. MiXCR, applied by TCRdb to the multiplex PCR reads, yields one record per CDR3 protein. The repertoire holds around 660,000 distinct CDR3 sequences, with just under 45% as singletons. Material: peripheral blood or thyroid tissue (not recorded which). These receptors were collected from an adult man with Graves' disease, either hyperthyroidism or ophthalmopathy (not recorded which). Both conserved end residues are part of each CDR3. A D gene is named only where the DNA matches it firmly. The size entry is marked missing in some rows and otherwise reads once, few, many or a size class.

V gene	clone size	D gene	J gene	CDR3 DNA	CDR3 protein
TRBV29-1	.	.	TRBJ2-3	TGCAGCGTTGAACGTAGCACAGATACGCAGTATTTT	CSVERSTDTQYF
TRBV25-1	.	.	TRBJ2-5	TGTGCCAGCAGAGCGATCATCGAGACCCAGTACTTC	CASRAIIETQYF
TRBV2	.	.	TRBJ1-2	TGTGCCAGCAGTTCCTTTGGGGCAGGATCTCGTGGCTACACCTTC	CASSSFGAGSRGYTF
TRBV25-1	.	.	TRBJ1-1	TGTACCAGCAGCGTTGATGGGACTGAAGCTTTCTTT	CTSSVDGTEAFF
TRBV7-6	.	.	TRBJ1-4	TGTGCCAGCAGCTCGGAAGGGGGGGGGCTGGGAAAACTGTTTTTT	CASSSEGGGLGKLFF
TRBV11-1	.	TRBD1	TRBJ2-7	TGTGCCAGCAGCGTGACCGGGACAGGGACCGAGCAGTGCTTC	CASSVTGTGTEQCF
TRBV12-3/TRBV12-4	.	.	TRBJ1-1	TGTGCCAGCAGTTATAGATCGGCGAGCGACACTGAAGCTTTCTTT	CASSYRSASDTEAFF
TRBV2	many	.	TRBJ1-2	TGTGCCAGCAAGGCCAGGGGAGCTAACTATGGCTACACCTTC	CASKARGANYGYTF
TRBV24-1	.	.	TRBJ2-5	TGTGCCACCAGTGACCAGACCCAGTACTTC	CATSDQTQYF
TRBV7-8	many	.	TRBJ1-1	TGCGCCAGCAGCCAAGCAGGAGCAGCCAAAAACACTGAAGCTTTCTTT	CASSQAGAAKNTEAFF
TRBV9	.	.	TRBJ1-1	TGTGCCAGCAGCCCGCTTGGACCCGGGAGGAGCACTGAAGCTTTCTTT	CASSPLGPGRSTEAFF
TRBV10-3	many	.	TRBJ2-7	TGTGCCATCAGTCTGGAGGGACAGCTGTCTTCGAGCTCCTACGAGCAGTACTTC	CAISLEGQLSSSSYEQYF
TRBV19	.	.	TRBJ1-3	TGTGCCAGTAGAGGGGCCTCTGGAAACACCATATATTTT	CASRGASGNTIYF
TRBV15	.	.	TRBJ1-2	TGTGCCACCAGCGTAGCGGCTGTTAGCTATGGCTACACCTTC	CATSVAAVSYGYTF
TRBV7-9	.	.	TRBJ2-7	TGTGCCAGCAGTCTAGAACCGGGATCGGCCGAGCAGTACTTC	CASSLEPGSAEQYF
TRBV2	.	.	TRBJ1-4	TGTGCCAGCAGTGTGGGCCCGCCTCAGACTAATGAAAAACTGTTTTTT	CASSVGPPQTNEKLFF
TRBV6-5	few	.	TRBJ2-7	TGTGCCAGCAGTTACTCTTTTCTGGGGGGCAGGAACGAGCAGTACTTC	CASSYSFLGGRNEQYF
TRBV9	.	.	TRBJ1-1	TGTGCCAGCAGTGGGGCGGGGGGGGCGAACACTGAAGCTTTCTTT	CASSGAGGANTEAFF
TRBV29-1	.	TRBD1	TRBJ1-1	TGCAGCCACCCAGCGACAGGGGACACTGAAGCTTTCTTT	CSHPATGDTEAFF
TRBV6-1	.	TRBD1	TRBJ1-5	TGTGCCAGCAGCCACCCCACAGGGGGCCATCAGCCCCAGCATTTT	CASSHPTGGHQPQHF
TRBV6-5	few	.	TRBJ2-7	TGTGCCAGCAGCGCCGGGTCCCTCTACGAGCAGTACTTC	CASSAGSLYEQYF
TRBV20-1	.	.	TRBJ1-1	TGCAGTGCTAGTCGTAGTTCCTACACTGAAGCTTTCTTT	CSASRSSYTEAFF
TRBV5-1	.	TRBD1	TRBJ1-3	TGCGCCAGCAAGCGCTGGACAGGGTATGAGGGGAACACCATATATTTT	CASKRWTGYEGNTIYF
TRBV5-1	many	.	TRBJ2-2	TGCGCCAGCAGCTTGGCCTCGGGTTACGGGGAGCTGTTTTTT	CASSLASGYGELFF
TRBV19	.	.	TRBJ2-5	TGTGCCAGTAGTATAAGCGGAATGGAGACCCAGTACTTC	CASSISGMETQYF
TRBV2	many	.	TRBJ2-5	TGTGCCAGCAGTGAAGGGGATTCGGTTCAAGAGACCCAGTACTTC	CASSEGDSVQETQYF
TRBV25-1	many	.	TRBJ1-4	TGTGCCAGCAGTGCCAAGCCAGCCGGAGAAAAACTGTTTTTT	CASSAKPAGEKLFF
TRBV7-9	few	TRBD2	TRBJ2-5	TGTGCCAGCAGCTTACCTCCCGGGACTAGCGGGATTGGAGAGACCCAGTACTTC	CASSLPPGTSGIGETQYF
TRBV7-2	once	.	TRBJ1-6	TGTGCCAGCGGGCAGACGAATTCACCCCTCCACTTT	CASGQTNSPLHF
TRBV24-1	many	TRBD1	TRBJ1-1	TGTGCCACCAGTGACCCACGACAGGGATCGGCTTTCTTT	CATSDPRQGSAFF
TRBV7-6	.	.	TRBJ1-4	TGTGCCAGCAGCTTAGCCAGGATAGGGGAAAAACTGTTTTTT	CASSLARIGEKLFF
TRBV12-3/TRBV12-4	.	.	TRBJ1-3	TGTGCCACCTGGGATTATGGAAACACCATATATTTT	CATWDYGNTIYF
TRBV11-2	few	TRBD2	TRBJ2-7	TGTGCCAGCAGGAAGCTTAGCGGGAGTAAACCTGGGGAGCAGTACTTC	CASRKLSGSKPGEQYF
TRBV29-1	many	TRBD2	TRBJ2-5	TGCAGCGTTTCCCTCCCACTAGCGGCCCAAGAGACCCAGTACTTC	CSVSLPLAAQETQYF
TRBV24-1	many	.	TRBJ1-1	TGTGCCACCAGTGATCTTACAGGGATGAACACTGAAGCTTTCTTT	CATSDLTGMNTEAFF
TRBV19	.	.	TRBJ1-1	TGTGCTAGAAAACCGGGGGTTTCTGTCACTGAAGCTTTCTTT	CARKPGVSVTEAFF
TRBV29-1	.	TRBD1	TRBJ2-7	TGCAGCGTTGGGACAGGGGGTGGCGAGCAGTACTTC	CSVGTGGGEQYF
TRBV29-1	many	.	TRBJ2-7	TGCAGCGTTGCGGGGATTTCCTACGAGCAGTACTTC	CSVAGISYEQYF
TRBV20-1	.	.	TRBJ2-7	TGCAGTGCTAGGGGTGGCCACTCCTACGAGCAGCACTTC	CSARGGHSYEQHF
TRBV20-1	.	TRBD2	TRBJ2-5	TGCAGTGCTATCGGGACTAGGGAAGAGACCCAGTACTTC	CSAIGTREETQYF
TRBV25-1	many	.	TRBJ2-7	TGTGCCAGCAGTGAAATAACAGGGCCCGAGCAGTACTTC	CASSEITGPEQYF
TRBV19	.	.	TRBJ1-2	TGTGCCAGTATCCCGGGACATTTGAGCTACTATGGCTACACCTTC	CASIPGHLSYYGYTF
TRBV29-1	many	TRBD2	TRBJ2-7	TGCAGCGTTGAAGTCGGGACTAGCGGGGGTTACGAGCAGTACTTC	CSVEVGTSGGYEQYF
TRBV7-2	few	TRBD1	TRBJ1-4	TGTGCCAGCAGCCTAGGGACAGGGTGGTATAATGAAAAACTGTTTTTT	CASSLGTGWYNEKLFF
TRBV7-9	few	.	TRBJ1-1	TGTGCCAGCAGACAGGGTAGTGGATGGGGCACTGAAGCTTTCTTT	CASRQGSGWGTEAFF
TRBV7-9	many	.	TRBJ1-3	TGTGCCAGCACCCAGGACAGCCGAAGAAACACCATATATTTT	CASTQDSRRNTIYF
TRBV4-1	few	TRBD2	TRBJ2-5	TGCGCCAGCAGCCAAGAAAGCGGGACGCTCCAAGAGACCCAGTACTTC	CASSQESGTLQETQYF
TRBV20-1	.	TRBD1	TRBJ2-7	TGCAGTGCTGGGACAGGGGGCTTGTACGAGCAGTACTTC	CSAGTGGLYEQYF
TRBV25-1	.	.	TRBJ2-7	TGTGCCAGCAGTGCTAGAGATTCGAGGGTACGGGTCTACGAGCAGTACTTC	CASSARDSRVRVYEQYF
TRBV25-1	many	.	TRBJ1-4	TGTGCCAGCAGTGATAACAGGGTTTCTAATGAAAAACTGTTTTTT	CASSDNRVSNEKLFF
TRBV19	.	.	TRBJ1-2	TGTGCCAGTAGTCCCCGTGGTGGGTCAGGAGGCTACACCTTC	CASSPRGGSGGYTF
TRBV2	.	TRBD1	TRBJ1-2	TGTGCTAGAGAGGGGGCCACGGACTATGGCTACACCTTC	CAREGATDYGYTF
TRBV2	many	.	TRBJ1-1	TGTGCCAGCAGTGAACAGGGTTCGAACACTGAAGCTTTCTTT	CASSEQGSNTEAFF
TRBV10-2	.	.	TRBJ2-7	TGTGCCAGCACCTCGGTGGACTACGAGCAGTACTTC	CASTSVDYEQYF
TRBV5-1	few	.	TRBJ1-4	TGCGCCAGCAGCCCGACAGGAGCCGACGAAAAACTGTTTTTT	CASSPTGADEKLFF